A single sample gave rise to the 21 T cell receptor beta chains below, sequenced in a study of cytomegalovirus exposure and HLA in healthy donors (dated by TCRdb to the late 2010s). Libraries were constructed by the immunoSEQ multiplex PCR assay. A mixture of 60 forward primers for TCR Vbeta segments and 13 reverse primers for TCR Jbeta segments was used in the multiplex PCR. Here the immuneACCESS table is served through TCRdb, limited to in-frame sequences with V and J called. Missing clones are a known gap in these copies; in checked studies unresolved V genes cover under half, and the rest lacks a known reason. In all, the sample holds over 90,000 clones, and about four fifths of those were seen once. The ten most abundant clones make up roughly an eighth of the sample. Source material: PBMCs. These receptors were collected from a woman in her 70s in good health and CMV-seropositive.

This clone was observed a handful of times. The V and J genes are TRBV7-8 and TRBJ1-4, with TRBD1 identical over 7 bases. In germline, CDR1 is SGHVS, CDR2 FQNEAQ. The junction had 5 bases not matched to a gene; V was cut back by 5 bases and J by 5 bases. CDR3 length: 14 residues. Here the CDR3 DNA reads TGTGCCAGCAGCCGCAGGGGGGAAAATGAAAAACTGTTTTTT. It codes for CASSRRGENEKLFF.

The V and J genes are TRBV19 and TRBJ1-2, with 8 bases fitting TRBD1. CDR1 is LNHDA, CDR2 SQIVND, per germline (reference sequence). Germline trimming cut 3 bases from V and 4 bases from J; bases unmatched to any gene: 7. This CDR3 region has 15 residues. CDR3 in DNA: TGTGCCAGTAGTATGGACAGGGCGTGGGGCTATGGCTACACCTTC. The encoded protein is CASSMDRAWGYGYTF.

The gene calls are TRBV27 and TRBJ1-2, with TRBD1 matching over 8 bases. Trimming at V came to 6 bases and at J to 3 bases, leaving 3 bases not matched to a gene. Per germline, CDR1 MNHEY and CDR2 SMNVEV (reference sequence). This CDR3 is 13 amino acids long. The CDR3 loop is CASSLTGDYGYTF. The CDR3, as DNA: TGTGCCAGCAGCCTGACAGGGGACTATGGCTACACCTTC.

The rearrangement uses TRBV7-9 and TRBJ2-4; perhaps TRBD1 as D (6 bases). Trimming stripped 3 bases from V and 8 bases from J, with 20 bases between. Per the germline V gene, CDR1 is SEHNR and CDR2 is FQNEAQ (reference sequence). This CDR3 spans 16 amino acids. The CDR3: CASSLQTPGDGDIQYF. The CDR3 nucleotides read TGTGCCAGCAGCTTGCAAACTCCAGGGGATGGGGACATTCAGTACTTC.

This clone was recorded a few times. The CDR3 protein is CASSLKYRDYGYTF. DNA for the CDR3: TGTGCCAGCAGCTTAAAATACAGGGACTATGGCTACACCTTC. The chain couples TRBV7-8 to TRBJ1-2, with a tentative D call TRBD1 (6 bases). The germline V gene has CDR1 SGHVS and CDR2 FQNEAQ. V was shortened by 2 bases and J by 3 bases, with 10 bases between the two germline ends. The CDR3 spans 14 residues.

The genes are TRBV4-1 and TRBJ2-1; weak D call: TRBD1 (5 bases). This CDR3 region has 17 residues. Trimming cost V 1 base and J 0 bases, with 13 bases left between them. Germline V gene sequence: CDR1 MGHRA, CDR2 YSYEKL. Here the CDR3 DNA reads TGCGCCAGCAGCCAAGGGGCAGGGTTTAGCTCCTACAATGAGCAGTTCTTC. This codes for CASSQGAGFSSYNEQFF.

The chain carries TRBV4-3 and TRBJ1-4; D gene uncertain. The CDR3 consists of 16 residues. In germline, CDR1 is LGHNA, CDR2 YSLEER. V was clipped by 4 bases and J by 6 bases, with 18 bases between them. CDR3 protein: CASSPDPSGSDEKLFF. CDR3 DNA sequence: TGCGCCAGCAGCCCCGATCCCTCGGGGTCGGATGAAAAACTGTTTTTT.

CDR3 loop: CASKGVHNSPLHF. CDR3 coding DNA: TGTGCCAGCAAGGGGGTCCATAATTCACCCCTCCACTTT. V usage is TRBV28 and J usage is TRBJ1-6; tentative D call: TRBD1 (6 bases). Trimming stripped 7 bases from V and 5 bases from J, with 9 bases between. CDR1 is MDHEN and CDR2 is SYDVKM in the germline V gene. The CDR3 extends over 13 amino acids.

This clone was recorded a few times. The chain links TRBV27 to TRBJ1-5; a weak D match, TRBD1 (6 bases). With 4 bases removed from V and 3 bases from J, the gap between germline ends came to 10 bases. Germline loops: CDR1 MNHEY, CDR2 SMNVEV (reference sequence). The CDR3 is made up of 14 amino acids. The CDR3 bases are TGTGCCAGCAGTTGGGGGGGGCACAATCAGCCCCAGCATTTT. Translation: CASSWGGHNQPQHF.

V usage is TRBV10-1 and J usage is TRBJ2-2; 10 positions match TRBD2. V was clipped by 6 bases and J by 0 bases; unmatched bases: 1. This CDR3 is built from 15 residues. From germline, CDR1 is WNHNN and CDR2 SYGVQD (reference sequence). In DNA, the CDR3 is TGCGCCAGCAGGAGCGGGGGGGCGAACACCGGGGAGCTGTTTTTT. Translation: CASRSGGANTGELFF.

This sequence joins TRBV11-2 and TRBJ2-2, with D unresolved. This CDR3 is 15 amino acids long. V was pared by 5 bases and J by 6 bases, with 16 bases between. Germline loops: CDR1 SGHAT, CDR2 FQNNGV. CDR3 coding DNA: TGTGCCAGCAGCCCAAATCGGCGGCGCGCCGGGGAGCTGTTTTTT. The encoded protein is CASSPNRRRAGELFF. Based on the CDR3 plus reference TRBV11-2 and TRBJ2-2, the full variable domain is EAGVAQSPRYKIIEKRQSVAFWCNPISGHATLYWYQQILGQGPKLLIQFQNNGVVDDSQLPKDRFSAERLKGVDSTLKIQPAKLEDSAVYLCASSPNRRRAGELFFGEGSRLTVL.

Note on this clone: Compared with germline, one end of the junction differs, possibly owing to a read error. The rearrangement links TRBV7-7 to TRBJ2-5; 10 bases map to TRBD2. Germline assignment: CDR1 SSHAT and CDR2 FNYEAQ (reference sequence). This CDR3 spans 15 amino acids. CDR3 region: CASSLTLAGRETQYF. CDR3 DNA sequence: TGTGCTAGCAGCTTGACACTAGCGGGACGGGAGACCCAGTACTTC.

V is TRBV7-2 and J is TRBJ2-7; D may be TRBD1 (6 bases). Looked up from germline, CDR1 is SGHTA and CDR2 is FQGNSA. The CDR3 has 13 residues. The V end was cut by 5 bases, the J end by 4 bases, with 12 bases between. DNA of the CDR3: TGTGCCAGCAGCGTTAACAGGGATTACGAGCAGTACTTC. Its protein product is CASSVNRDYEQYF.

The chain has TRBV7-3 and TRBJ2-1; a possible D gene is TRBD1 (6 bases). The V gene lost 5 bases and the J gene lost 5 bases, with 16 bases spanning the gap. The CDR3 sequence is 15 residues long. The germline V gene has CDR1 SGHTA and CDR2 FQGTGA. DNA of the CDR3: TGTGCCAGCAGCCCCTTGGGCAGGGGCGACAATGAGCAGTTCTTC. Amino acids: CASSPLGRGDNEQFF.

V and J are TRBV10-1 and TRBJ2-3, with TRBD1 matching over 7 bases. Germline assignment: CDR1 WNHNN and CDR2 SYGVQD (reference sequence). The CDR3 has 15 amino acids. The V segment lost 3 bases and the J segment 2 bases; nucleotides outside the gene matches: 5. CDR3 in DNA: TGCGCCAGCAGTGAAGAGGGGGCGGACACAGATACGCAGTATTTT. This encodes CASSEEGADTDTQYF.

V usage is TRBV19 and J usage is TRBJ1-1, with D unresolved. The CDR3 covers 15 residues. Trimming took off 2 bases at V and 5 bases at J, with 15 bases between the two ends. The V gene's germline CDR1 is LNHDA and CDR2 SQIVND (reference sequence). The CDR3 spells CASSIHQTSGTEAFF. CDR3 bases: TGTGCCAGTAGTATACATCAAACTTCGGGGACTGAAGCTTTCTTT.

The CDR3 protein is CASSIRQGFYNSPLHF. For the CDR3, the DNA is TGTGCCAGTAGTATTCGACAGGGGTTCTATAATTCACCCCTCCACTTT. The chain has TRBV19 and TRBJ1-6, with 8 bases identical to TRBD1. The germline V gene has CDR1 LNHDA and CDR2 SQIVND (reference sequence). The CDR3 runs to 16 residues. With V trimmed by 3 bases and J by 3 bases, 4 bases remained unmatched.

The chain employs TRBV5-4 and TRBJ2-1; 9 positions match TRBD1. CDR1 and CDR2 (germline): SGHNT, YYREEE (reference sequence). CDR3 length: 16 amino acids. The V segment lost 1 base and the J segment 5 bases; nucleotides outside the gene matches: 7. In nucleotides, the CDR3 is TGTGCCAGCAGCTTGCCGATCGGGACAGGGAACAATGAGCAGTTCTTC. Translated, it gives CASSLPIGTGNNEQFF.

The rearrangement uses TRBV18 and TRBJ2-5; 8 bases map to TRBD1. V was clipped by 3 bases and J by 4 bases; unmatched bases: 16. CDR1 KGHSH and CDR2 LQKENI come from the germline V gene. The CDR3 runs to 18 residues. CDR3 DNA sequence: TGTGCCAGCTCACCTGCTTCCAAGGGACAGGCGGCGGGAGAGACCCAGTACTTC. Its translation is CASSPASKGQAAGETQYF.

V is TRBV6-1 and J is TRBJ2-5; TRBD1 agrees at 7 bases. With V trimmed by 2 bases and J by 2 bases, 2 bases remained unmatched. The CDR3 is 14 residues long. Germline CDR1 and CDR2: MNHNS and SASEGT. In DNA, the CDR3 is TGTGCCAGCAGTGAACGACAGGGTCAAGAGACCCAGTACTTC. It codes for CASSERQGQETQYF.

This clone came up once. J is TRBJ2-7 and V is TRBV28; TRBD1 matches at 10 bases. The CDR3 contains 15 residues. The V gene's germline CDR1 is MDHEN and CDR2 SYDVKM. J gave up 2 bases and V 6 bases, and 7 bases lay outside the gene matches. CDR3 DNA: TGTGCCAGCAGGGCCCCCGGGACAGGGGCCTACGAGCAGTACTTC. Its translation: CASRAPGTGAYEQYF.